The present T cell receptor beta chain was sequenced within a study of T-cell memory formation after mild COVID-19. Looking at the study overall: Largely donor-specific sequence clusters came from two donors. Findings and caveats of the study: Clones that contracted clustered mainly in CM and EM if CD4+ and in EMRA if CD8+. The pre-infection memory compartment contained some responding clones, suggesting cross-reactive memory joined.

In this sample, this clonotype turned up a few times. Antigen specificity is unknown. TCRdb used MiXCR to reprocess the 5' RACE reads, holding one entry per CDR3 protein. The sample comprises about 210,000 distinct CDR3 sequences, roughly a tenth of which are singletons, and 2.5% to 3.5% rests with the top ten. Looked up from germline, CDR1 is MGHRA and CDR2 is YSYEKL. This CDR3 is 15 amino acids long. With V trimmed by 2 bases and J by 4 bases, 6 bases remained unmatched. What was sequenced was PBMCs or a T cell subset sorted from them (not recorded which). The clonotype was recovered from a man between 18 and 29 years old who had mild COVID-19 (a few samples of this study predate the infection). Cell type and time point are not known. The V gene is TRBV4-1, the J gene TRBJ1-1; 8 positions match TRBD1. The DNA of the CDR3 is TGCGCCAGCAGCCAATTAACAGGGGGTTTCACTGAAGCTTTCTTT. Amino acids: CASSQLTGGFTEAFF.